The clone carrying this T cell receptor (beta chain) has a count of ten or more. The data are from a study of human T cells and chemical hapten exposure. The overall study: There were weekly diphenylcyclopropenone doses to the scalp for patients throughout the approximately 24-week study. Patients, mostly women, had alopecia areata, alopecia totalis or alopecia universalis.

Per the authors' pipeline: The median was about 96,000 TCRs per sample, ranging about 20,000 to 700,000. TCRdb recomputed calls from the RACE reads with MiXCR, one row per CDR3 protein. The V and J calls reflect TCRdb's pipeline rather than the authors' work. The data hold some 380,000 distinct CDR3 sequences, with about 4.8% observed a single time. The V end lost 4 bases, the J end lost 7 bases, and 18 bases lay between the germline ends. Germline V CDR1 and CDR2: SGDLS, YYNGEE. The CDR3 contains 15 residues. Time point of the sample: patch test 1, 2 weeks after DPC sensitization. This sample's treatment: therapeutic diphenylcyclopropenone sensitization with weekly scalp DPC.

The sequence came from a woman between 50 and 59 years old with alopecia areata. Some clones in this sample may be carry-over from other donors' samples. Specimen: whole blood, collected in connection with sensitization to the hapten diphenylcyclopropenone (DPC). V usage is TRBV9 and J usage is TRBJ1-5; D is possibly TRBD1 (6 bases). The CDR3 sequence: CASSPSEGVAQPQHF. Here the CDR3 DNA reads TGTGCCAGCAGCCCCAGTGAGGGGGTCGCACAGCCCCAGCATTTT.